Listed below are T cell receptor beta chains from one sample, sequenced in a study of T cell clones after liver transplantation. Some clones are missing from TCRdb's copy, which holds only in-frame ones; the method was immunoSEQ multiplex PCR. The sample shows around 110,000 clones, approximately 90% of them seen only once. The sample here was CD4+ T cells from blood, taken 12 months after liver transplant. These TCRs come from a human patient who received a liver transplant. Some T cells may originate from the graft donor. Both conserved end residues are part of each CDR3. The order of the fields is J gene, clone size, V gene, D gene, CDR3 protein, CDR3 DNA. A D gene is named only where the DNA matches it firmly. Only part of the rows carry a size: once, few, many, or a class if the clone is expanded.

j_gene: TRBJ2-1
abundance: NA
v_gene: TRBV9
d_gene: TRBD2
CDR3aa: CASSVGGLAGVGRSHTNEQFF
CDR3nt: TGTGCCAGCAGCGTAGGCGGACTAGCGGGAGTCGGAAGGTCCCATACCAATGAGCAGTTCTTC

j_gene: TRBJ1-2
abundance: NA
v_gene: TRBV7-3
d_gene: TRBD1
CDR3aa: CASSNDRGDGYTF
CDR3nt: TGTGCCAGCAGCAACGACAGGGGTGATGGCTACACCTTC

j_gene: TRBJ1-5
abundance: NA
v_gene: TRBV6-1
d_gene: NA
CDR3aa: CASRQASSNQPQHF
CDR3nt: TGTGCCAGCCGGCAGGCCTCGAGCAATCAGCCCCAGCATTTT

j_gene: TRBJ2-3
abundance: NA
v_gene: TRBV5-1
d_gene: TRBD1
CDR3aa: CASTQRQGSADTQYF
CDR3nt: TGCGCCAGCACCCAACGACAGGGAAGCGCAGATACGCAGTATTTT

j_gene: TRBJ1-2
abundance: NA
v_gene: TRBV7-2
d_gene: NA
CDR3aa: CASSLAVDANYGYTF
CDR3nt: TGTGCCAGCAGCTTAGCGGTAGACGCAAACTATGGCTACACCTTC

j_gene: TRBJ2-1
abundance: NA
v_gene: TRBV5-6
d_gene: NA
CDR3aa: CASSFTLFSYNEQFF
CDR3nt: TGTGCCAGCAGCTTTACACTATTCTCCTACAATGAGCAGTTCTTC

j_gene: TRBJ2-3
abundance: once
v_gene: TRBV27
d_gene: NA
CDR3aa: CASRRQEFGAQYF
CDR3nt: TGTGCCAGCAGGCGTCAGGAGTTCGGTGCGCAGTATTTT

j_gene: TRBJ2-5
abundance: once
v_gene: TRBV7-8
d_gene: NA
CDR3aa: CASSLETQYF
CDR3nt: TGTGCCAGCAGCTTAGAGACCCAGTACTTC

j_gene: TRBJ1-4
abundance: NA
v_gene: TRBV11-3
d_gene: NA
CDR3aa: CASSLESGREKLFF
CDR3nt: TGTGCCAGCAGCTTAGAAAGTGGAAGGGAAAAACTGTTTTTT

j_gene: TRBJ1-1
abundance: few
v_gene: TRBV19
d_gene: NA
CDR3aa: CASIPRRGATEAFF
CDR3nt: TGTGCCAGTATTCCGCGGAGGGGGGCTACTGAAGCTTTCTTT

j_gene: TRBJ1-2
abundance: once
v_gene: TRBV19
d_gene: TRBD1
CDR3aa: CASTDRGGGARGYTF
CDR3nt: TGTGCCAGTACCGACCGCGGAGGGGGCGCGCGGGGCTACACCTTC

j_gene: TRBJ2-1
abundance: NA
v_gene: TRBV5-4
d_gene: TRBD2
CDR3aa: CASSLGGRTLGEQFF
CDR3nt: TGTGCCAGCAGCTTGGGCGGGAGGACCTTAGGTGAGCAGTTCTTC

j_gene: TRBJ2-3
abundance: NA
v_gene: TRBV4-2
d_gene: NA
CDR3aa: CASSQRDGSTDTQYF
CDR3nt: TGTGCCAGCAGCCAACGGGACGGATCCACAGATACGCAGTATTTT

j_gene: TRBJ2-2
abundance: once
v_gene: TRBV7-7
d_gene: NA
CDR3aa: CASSLATGMVGELFF
CDR3nt: TGTGCCAGCAGCTTAGCGACGGGGATGGTCGGGGAGCTGTTTTTT

j_gene: TRBJ1-2
abundance: NA
v_gene: TRBV10-3
d_gene: NA
CDR3aa: CAISELGRGGYTF
CDR3nt: TGTGCCATCAGTGAGCTAGGCAGGGGAGGCTACACCTTC

j_gene: TRBJ1-5
abundance: NA
v_gene: TRBV2
d_gene: TRBD1
CDR3aa: CASSYGTGFNQPQHF
CDR3nt: TGTGCCAGCAGTTACGGGACAGGTTTTAATCAGCCCCAGCATTTT

j_gene: TRBJ2-3
abundance: NA
v_gene: TRBV7-2
d_gene: NA
CDR3aa: CASSLASATDTQYF
CDR3nt: TGTGCCAGCAGCTTAGCGTCGGCCACAGATACGCAGTATTTT

j_gene: TRBJ1-1
abundance: NA
v_gene: TRBV5-1
d_gene: NA
CDR3aa: CASQGGGSGGAEAFF
CDR3nt: TGCGCCAGCCAGGGAGGAGGGTCGGGAGGCGCTGAAGCTTTCTTT

j_gene: TRBJ2-3
abundance: NA
v_gene: TRBV6-1
d_gene: NA
CDR3aa: CASSDTGFGTDTQYF
CDR3nt: TGTGCCAGCAGTGACACGGGTTTTGGGACAGATACGCAGTATTTT

j_gene: TRBJ2-1
abundance: NA
v_gene: TRBV7-3
d_gene: TRBD2
CDR3aa: CASSKLAGGLYNEQFF
CDR3nt: TGTGCCAGCAGCAAACTGGCGGGAGGGCTTTACAATGAGCAGTTCTTC

j_gene: TRBJ2-7
abundance: NA
v_gene: TRBV5-1
d_gene: TRBD2
CDR3aa: CASSPGTSGRANWYEQYF
CDR3nt: TGCGCCAGCAGCCCGGGGACTAGCGGGAGGGCCAATTGGTACGAGCAGTACTTC

j_gene: TRBJ1-5
abundance: many
v_gene: TRBV30
d_gene: NA
CDR3aa: CAWSRRGSGQPQHF
CDR3nt: TGTGCCTGGAGTCGAAGGGGAAGCGGTCAGCCCCAGCATTTT

j_gene: TRBJ1-4
abundance: NA
v_gene: TRBV5-1
d_gene: NA
CDR3aa: CASSPRAGGEKLFF
CDR3nt: TGCGCCAGCAGCCCCCGGGCAGGCGGCGAAAAACTGTTTTTT

j_gene: TRBJ2-3
abundance: NA
v_gene: TRBV2
d_gene: NA
CDR3aa: CASSEDQGSTDTQYF
CDR3nt: TGTGCCAGCAGTGAAGATCAAGGGTCGACAGATACGCAGTATTTT

j_gene: TRBJ2-3
abundance: NA
v_gene: TRBV7-2
d_gene: TRBD2
CDR3aa: CASSYRVGGDTQYF
CDR3nt: TGTGCCAGCAGCTATAGGGTCGGGGGGGATACGCAGTATTTT

j_gene: TRBJ2-7
abundance: NA
v_gene: TRBV7-6
d_gene: NA
CDR3aa: CASSLDGTGTYEQYF
CDR3nt: TGTGCCAGCAGCTTAGATGGGACGGGAACCTACGAGCAGTACTTC

j_gene: TRBJ1-4
abundance: NA
v_gene: TRBV2
d_gene: TRBD1
CDR3aa: CASSENRGGEKLFF
CDR3nt: TGTGCCAGCAGTGAAAACAGGGGGGGTGAAAAACTGTTTTTT

j_gene: TRBJ1-1
abundance: NA
v_gene: TRBV9
d_gene: NA
CDR3aa: CASSVGQGSSNTEAFF
CDR3nt: TGTGCCAGCAGCGTAGGGCAGGGTTCCTCAAACACTGAAGCTTTCTTT